The TCR beta chain under discussion was sequenced for a study of T-cell reconstitution after alpha-beta-depleted transplantation in children. Per germline, CDR1 SGHKS and CDR2 YYEKEE (reference sequence). The length of the CDR3 is 15 residues. V shed 6 bases, J shed 6 bases, and the junction held 9 bases outside the gene matches. The TCRbeta library incorporated unique molecular identifiers. TCRdb re-analysed the PCR reads in MiXCR, keeping a single row per CDR3 protein. The table lists around 600,000 distinct CDR3 sequences, 10% to 13% of them singletons. This clonotype appeared a few times. The TCR comes from a human donor who donated a stem cell graft to a child with acute myeloid leukemia. Sequences were derived from PBMCs from the stem cell graft donor, sampled from the stem cell graft. This rearrangement joins TRBV5-5 to TRBJ2-1, with 10 bases lining up with TRBD2. CDR3 in amino acids: CASMNRLAGVNEQFF. The CDR3 DNA sequence: TGTGCCAGCATGAACAGGCTAGCGGGAGTCAATGAGCAGTTCTTC.